This T cell receptor (beta chain) is drawn from a study of T-cell reconstitution after alpha-beta-depleted transplantation in children. This CDR3 contains 16 residues. Germline assignment: CDR1 SGHTA and CDR2 FQGNSA. V was trimmed by 1 base and J by 1 base, leaving 12 bases between them. This clonotype was observed a handful of times. The TCRbeta library was prepared with unique molecular identifiers. TCRdb reanalysed the PCR reads using MiXCR and keeps one entry per CDR3 protein. The data hold fewer than 700,000 distinct CDR3 sequences, with 23% observed a single time. The sequencing used PBMCs, mostly from graft donor cells, collected 360 days after TCRalphabeta/CD19-depleted stem cell transplant. This chain joins TRBV7-2 and TRBJ2-3, with D perhaps matching TRBD2 (6 bases). This receptor was taken from a boy under three years old who had a stem cell transplant for acute myeloid leukemia, so the T cells may come from the graft donor. The CDR3 reads CASSLGGGVGTDTQYF. The CDR3 bases are TGTGCCAGCAGCTTAGGCGGCGGGGTTGGCACAGATACGCAGTATTTT.